The 13 T cell receptor beta chains in this list originate from one sample, sequenced in a study of shared clonotypes between healthy human individuals. Profiling relied on immunoSEQ multiplex PCR, and the TCRdb table lists in-frame clones only, not all of them. Counted here are 600,000 to 800,000 clones, about two thirds occurring once; the ten biggest clones make up around 1.8%. The sample comprised memory CD4+ T cells sorted from blood. Subset noted: CD45RA-negative fraction. These receptors came from a woman in her twenties or thirties in good health.

The V gene is TRBV28, the J gene TRBJ2-2, with 8 bases identical to TRBD2. J lost 2 bases, V lost 7 bases, and 6 bases had no gene match. The CDR3 extends over 15 amino acids. The V gene's germline CDR1 is MDHEN and CDR2 SYDVKM. The CDR3 region has the DNA TGTGCCAGCACACCGGGACTAGGAAACACCGGGGAGCTGTTTTTT. It codes for CASTPGLGNTGELFF.

The chain uses TRBV10-1 and TRBJ1-1; 12 nucleotides align to TRBD1. There are 17 residues in the CDR3. With V trimmed by 3 bases and J by 5 bases, 10 bases remained unmatched. Germline V gene data show CDR1 as WNHNN and CDR2 as SYGVQD (reference sequence). This CDR3 is CASSDSGTGGPRTEAFF. As DNA, the CDR3 is TGCGCCAGCAGTGATTCTGGGACAGGGGGCCCCAGGACTGAAGCTTTCTTT.

The chain employs TRBV11-1 and TRBJ2-2; 11 nucleotides match TRBD2. The length of the CDR3 is 17 residues. V shed 4 bases and J 4 bases; nucleotides not matched to a gene: 8. Germline CDR1 SGHAT, CDR2 FQDESV (reference sequence). The CDR3 DNA sequence: TGTGCCAGCAGCTCCGCCCTAGCGGGAGGTAGCACCGGGGAGCTGTTTTTT. Amino acid sequence: CASSSALAGGSTGELFF.

The chain is built from TRBV9 and TRBJ2-5; maybe TRBD2 (5 bases). Germline-derived CDR1 and CDR2 are SGDLS and YYNGEE. Trimming took 3 bases from V and 7 from J, leaving 19 bases between them. The CDR3 spans 15 residues. The CDR3 loop is CASSAMGSGIGTQYF. The CDR3 DNA reads as TGTGCCAGCAGCGCCATGGGGTCGGGGATCGGGACCCAGTACTTC.

The V gene is TRBV5-1, the J gene TRBJ1-2; no clear D. The CDR3 extends over 14 amino acids. Germline V gene data show CDR1 as SGHRS and CDR2 as YFSETQ. V lost 7 bases to trimming and J lost 4 bases, with 17 bases between them. CDR3 loop: CASSMGSQTYGYTF. The DNA for the CDR3 is TGCGCCAGCTCAATGGGAAGCCAAACCTATGGCTACACCTTC.

The chain couples TRBV5-1 to TRBJ2-3; D tentatively fits TRBD1 or TRBD2 (5 bases each). This CDR3 comprises 14 residues. The V gene's germline CDR1 is SGHRS and CDR2 YFSETQ. With 3 bases removed from V and 7 bases from J, the gap between germline ends came to 15 bases. CDR3 DNA: TGCGCCAGCAGCTGGGACGGTGAACCTTATACGCAGTATTTT. It translates to CASSWDGEPYTQYF.

The chain combines TRBV7-7 with TRBJ2-1, with TRBD2 identical over 10 bases. There are 15 residues in the CDR3. Germline CDR1 is SSHAT and CDR2 is FNYEAQ (reference sequence). The V segment lost 2 bases and the J segment 4 bases; nucleotides outside the gene matches: 2. DNA for the CDR3: TGTGCCAGCAGCTTAATAGCGGGAGGATACAATGAGCAGTTCTTC. It encodes CASSLIAGGYNEQFF.

This clone has a single count. The rearrangement uses TRBV7-6 and TRBJ1-3; D ambiguous. With 1 base removed from V and 0 bases from J, the gap between germline ends came to 13 bases. CDR1 and CDR2 from the germline V gene are SGHVS and FNYEAQ. CDR3 length equals 17 residues. The CDR3 DNA sequence: TGTGCCAGCAGCTTAGGCGCTATTGCGGCCTCTGGAAACACCATATATTTT. Amino acid sequence: CASSLGAIAASGNTIYF. The entire variable domain, with the rest obtained from reference TRBV7-6 and TRBJ1-3, is as follows: GAGVSQSPRYKVTKRGQDVALRCDPISGHVSLYWYRQALGQGPEFLTYFNYEAQQDKSGLPNDRFSAERPEGSISTLTIQRTEQRDSAMYRCASSLGAIAASGNTIYFGEGSWLTVV.

This chain connects TRBV6-6 to TRBJ2-1; D remains ambiguous. CDR3 size: 11 residues. V lost 7 bases and J lost 10, with 11 bases in between. Per germline, CDR1 MNHNY and CDR2 SVGAGI (reference sequence). The CDR3 spells CASKSSWEQFF. CDR3 sequence (DNA): TGTGCCAGCAAGAGTAGCTGGGAGCAGTTCTTC.

This clone came up a few times. Just one base apart from a much larger clone, this may be a read error. This chain links TRBV2 with TRBJ1-2; D is ambiguous. The CDR3 length is 12 residues. Per germline, CDR1 SNHLY and CDR2 FYNNEI. Trimming stripped 5 bases from V and 0 bases from J, with 4 bases between. The DNA of the CDR3 is TGTGCCAGCAGTATCCCTAACTATGGCTACACCTTC. Encoded protein: CASSIPNYGYTF. The full variable domain, its missing parts supplied by reference TRBV2 and TRBJ1-2, is EPEVTQTPSHQVTQMGQEVILRCVPISNHLYFYWYRQILGQKVEFLVSFYNNEISEKSEIFDDQFSVERPDGSNFTLKIRSTKLEDSAMYFCASSIPNYGYTFGSGTRLTVV.

The chain carries TRBV19 and TRBJ2-5; 8 nucleotides line up with TRBD1. Germline trimming cut 4 bases from V and 5 bases from J; bases unmatched to any gene: 6. Germline values: CDR1 LNHDA, CDR2 SQIVND (reference sequence). CDR3 length: 14 residues. This CDR3 is CASSTRTGMETQYF. Here the CDR3 DNA reads TGTGCCAGTAGTACCCGGACAGGGATGGAGACCCAGTACTTC.

This CDR3 reads CASSIAQGRVRNEQFF. Here the CDR3 DNA reads TGTGCCAGTAGTATTGCCCAGGGGAGGGTTAGGAATGAGCAGTTCTTC. The chain couples TRBV19 to TRBJ2-1; tentative D call: TRBD2 (7 bases). Germline CDR1 is LNHDA and CDR2 is SQIVND (reference sequence). The germline V and J ends were trimmed by 3 bases and 7 bases, with 19 bases remaining between them. The CDR3 runs 16 residues.

The V gene is TRBV11-2, the J gene TRBJ2-7, with D possibly being TRBD1 (5 bases). This CDR3 contains 13 residues. The germline CDR1 and CDR2 sequences are SGHAT and FQNNGV. Between the trimmed V and J ends, which lost 0 bases and 7 bases, there was a span of 10 bases. CDR3 amino acids: CASSLDRVGEQYF. The CDR3 nucleotides are TGTGCCAGCAGCTTAGACAGGGTTGGAGAGCAGTACTTC.